Given below is one T cell receptor beta chain in context. Its antigen remains undetermined. Base qualities are not provided; no much larger clone lies one nucleotide away. The CDR3 holds 18 amino acids from the cysteine to the phenylalanine. Left in the record is the CDR3 DNA by itself, 54 bases read in frame from the first base. The CDR1 and CDR2 encoded by the germline V gene are SGHAT and FQNNGV. Germline trimming: 3 bases from V, 3 bases from J; junction bases outside gene matches: 16. The sequencer was an Illumina HiSeq 2500. TCR beta libraries were prepared by quantitative 5'-RACE with molecular barcodes. Per the source publication's procedure: A new computational method based on a probabilistic model of VDJ rearrangement was used to identify disease-linked TCR variants. TCRdb passed the public sequencing reads through fastp at Q25 and MiXCR, retaining productive beta sequences. CDR3 protein duplicates are merged, each entry listing the most common genes and DNA. These V and J calls are TCRdb output, not the study's own analysis. Present in this sample are about 240,000 distinct CDR3 sequences, about 10% of which were seen just once. 5.5% to 8% of the sample rests with the top ten.

This entry belongs to a study of CD8 T cells in ankylosing spondylitis (dated by TCRdb to about 2017). Context from the whole study: The study set out to find disease-linked TCR variants by profiling T cell receptor beta repertoires in ankylosing spondylitis patients and healthy donors. The whole study cohort included about a hundred healthy donors and over 20 ankylosing spondylitis patients. Peripheral blood was sampled, and synovial fluid was also collected from ankylosing spondylitis patients. Study-wide conclusions, independent of this receptor: According to the report, matched synovial fluid samples from ankylosing spondylitis patients were significantly enriched for the disease-linked clones. A CD8+ phenotype was shown by the disease-linked clones, which were found at relatively low frequencies in peripheral blood. Some motif variants had previously been reported in the synovial fluid and blood of reactive arthritis patients, which suggests shared mechanisms of disease initiation. Blood from ankylosing spondylitis patients appeared to be characterized by a TCR beta motif made up of 8 or 9 highly homologous amino acid variants.

Sequenced material: blood, either unsorted or a sorted T cell fraction (not recorded which). The chain is encoded by TRBV11-2 joined to TRBJ1-2; 7 central nucleotides agree with TRBD1. The receptor's source is a male donor with ankylosing spondylitis or in good health (not recorded which). The nucleotide sequence reads TGTGCCAGCAGCTTTGGGAGAGACAGGGTCCCTATCCACTATGGCTACACCTTC. It specifies CASSFGRDRVPIHYGYTF.